The rows below give T cell receptor beta chains drawn from one sample of a study of cytomegalovirus exposure and HLA in healthy donors. The protocol was immunoSEQ multiplex PCR, while the TCRdb copy is restricted to in-frame clones and leaves out a portion. This table has 100,000 to 120,000 clones, over 65% appearing once. Source material: PBMCs. These receptors were taken from a woman aged 40 to 50 in good health and CMV-seropositive. Each CDR3 is given with its conserved first and last residue. The D gene is left open where the match is weak. A row's size may be missing; if present it is once, few, many or a size class.

D gene | clone size | J gene | V gene | CDR3 DNA | CDR3 protein
TRBD1 | - | TRBJ1-1 | TRBV7-9 | TGTGCCAGCAGCTTAGGGACAGGGGGCGCAGTATCCCGGAACACTGAAGCTTTCTTT | CASSLGTGGAVSRNTEAFF
TRBD2 | - | TRBJ2-2 | TRBV6-1 | TGTGCCACTGTCGGGGCTAGCGGGTCCCCCGGGGAGCTGTTTTTT | CATVGASGSPGELFF
- | - | TRBJ2-2 | TRBV5-4 | TGTGCCAGCAGCTTGGGGGGGTGGGGGGACACCGGGGAGCTGTTTTTT | CASSLGGWGDTGELFF
- | few | TRBJ1-5 | TRBV11-3 | TGTGCCAGCAGCTTAACAGGAGGCAATCAGCCCCAGCATTTT | CASSLTGGNQPQHF
- | - | TRBJ2-3 | TRBV5-1 | TGCGCCAGCAGCTTGGACTACACAGATACGCAGTATTTT | CASSLDYTDTQYF
- | - | TRBJ1-2 | TRBV30 | TGTGCCTGGAGTGTACGCGGTGGCTACACCTTC | CAWSVRGGYTF
- | once | TRBJ2-7 | TRBV19 | TGTGCCAGTAGTATTAACCCAGACTACGAGCAGTACTTC | CASSINPDYEQYF
- | - | TRBJ1-1 | TRBV6-5 | TGTGCCGGGGGGACGTTGAACACTGAAGCTTTCTTT | CAGGTLNTEAFF
TRBD1 | - | TRBJ2-7 | TRBV7-9 | TGTGCCAGCAGCTCCGGGACAGGCTATAGCTCCTACGAGCAGTACTTC | CASSSGTGYSSYEQYF
TRBD1 | - | TRBJ2-7 | TRBV2 | TGTGCCAGCAGTGGGGTCGGGACAGGGGGCGGGGAGCAGTACTTC | CASSGVGTGGGEQYF
- | - | TRBJ1-3 | TRBV9 | TGTGCCAGCAGCGTAGGACAGTTCCCCGGCTCTGGAAACACCATATATTTT | CASSVGQFPGSGNTIYF
TRBD1 | few | TRBJ1-2 | TRBV6-5 | TGTGCCAGCAGTTACTTGGGACAGGGCCATGGCTACACCTTC | CASSYLGQGHGYTF
TRBD2 | - | TRBJ2-1 | TRBV6-1 | TGTGCCAGCAGTGAAGAGGGGACTAGCGGGGGACTCTACAATGAGCAGTTCTTC | CASSEEGTSGGLYNEQFF
- | few | TRBJ1-4 | TRBV7-8 | TGTGCCAGCAGCTTATCAGTCTCAAATGAAAAACTGTTTTTT | CASSLSVSNEKLFF
TRBD1 | - | TRBJ2-1 | TRBV9 | TGTGCCAGCAGCTCTTCCGGGACAGGGGCTATCAATGAGCAGTTCTTC | CASSSSGTGAINEQFF
TRBD2 | - | TRBJ2-5 | TRBV7-3 | TGTGCCAGCAGCAATTACGGGACTAGCGGGGAGACCCAGTACTTC | CASSNYGTSGETQYF
TRBD1 | - | TRBJ2-7 | TRBV4-3 | TGCGCCAGCAGCCAAGAACAGACAGGGAAGCAGTACTTC | CASSQEQTGKQYF
- | - | TRBJ1-2 | TRBV2 | TGTGCCAGCAGTGAAGGCGGGGTAGACTATGGCTACACCTTC | CASSEGGVDYGYTF
TRBD1 | - | TRBJ1-1 | TRBV7-8 | TGTGCCAGCAGCTCCCGGGACAGATTCAAGAACACTGAAGCTTTCTTT | CASSSRDRFKNTEAFF
TRBD2 | - | TRBJ2-5 | TRBV4-2 | TGTGCCAGCAGCCCCGCGGGACTAGAGGGGGAGACCCAGTACTTC | CASSPAGLEGETQYF
- | - | TRBJ2-5 | TRBV5-4 | TGTGCCAGCAGCTTGGGTCTAGCGGAGACCCAGTACTTC | CASSLGLAETQYF
- | - | TRBJ2-1 | TRBV14 | TGTGCCAGCAGCCAAGACCACATCCGTTCATTAATGGAGCAGTTCTTC | CASSQDHIRSLMEQFF
TRBD2 | once | TRBJ2-1 | TRBV6-6 | TGTGCCAGCAGTTGCACGCTAGCGGGTTACAATGAGCAGTTCTTC | CASSCTLAGYNEQFF
- | - | TRBJ1-2 | TRBV30 | TGTGCCTCCCCGGGAGGGTGGGGCTACACCTTC | CASPGGWGYTF
TRBD2 | - | TRBJ2-4 | TRBV28 | TGTGCCAGCAGCCTTACTGGACTAGCGGGAGTCGGGGCCAAAAACATTCAGTACTTC | CASSLTGLAGVGAKNIQYF
- | few | TRBJ1-1 | TRBV5-1 | TGCGCCAGCAGCTTAGGGGGGGGACCTTGGACTGAAGCTTTCTTT | CASSLGGGPWTEAFF
TRBD2 | - | TRBJ2-2 | TRBV13 | TGTGCCAGCAGCACGGGGGAGCGGGGGAGGAACACCGGGGAGCTGTTTTTT | CASSTGERGRNTGELFF
- | few | TRBJ2-1 | TRBV2 | TGTGCCAGCAGTGCCAGTTTACAGGGTTCCGAGCAGTTCTTC | CASSASLQGSEQFF
- | - | TRBJ2-7 | TRBV30 | TGTGCCTGGAGTGTTTTGTCCCGGGGCGAGCAGTACTTC | CAWSVLSRGEQYF
- | few | TRBJ1-6 | TRBV19 | TGTGCCAGTACCTTATCCCGACAGGACGGTAACTCACCCCTCCACTTT | CASTLSRQDGNSPLHF
- | - | TRBJ1-1 | TRBV27 | TGTGCCAGCAGGTCACAGGGTGAAGCTTTCTTT | CASRSQGEAFF
- | few | TRBJ2-7 | TRBV29-1 | TGCAGCGTTGAATTCCAGGGGAGGACAGGCGAGCAGTACTTC | CSVEFQGRTGEQYF
TRBD2 | - | TRBJ2-5 | TRBV5-1 | TGCGCCAGCAGCGCCTGGCTAGCGGATCAAGAGACCCAGTACTTC | CASSAWLADQETQYF